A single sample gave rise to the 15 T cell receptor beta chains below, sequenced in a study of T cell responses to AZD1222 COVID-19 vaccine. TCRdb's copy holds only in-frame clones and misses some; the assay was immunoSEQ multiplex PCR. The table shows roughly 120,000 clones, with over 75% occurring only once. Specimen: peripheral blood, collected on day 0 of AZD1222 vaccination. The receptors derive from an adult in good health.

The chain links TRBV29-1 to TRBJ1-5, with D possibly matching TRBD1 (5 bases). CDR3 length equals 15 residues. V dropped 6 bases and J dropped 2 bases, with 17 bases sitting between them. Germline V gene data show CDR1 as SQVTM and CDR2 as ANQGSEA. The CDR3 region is CSVRDSGMGNQPQHF. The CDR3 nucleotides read TGCAGCGTCAGGGACTCAGGGATGGGCAATCAGCCCCAGCATTTT.

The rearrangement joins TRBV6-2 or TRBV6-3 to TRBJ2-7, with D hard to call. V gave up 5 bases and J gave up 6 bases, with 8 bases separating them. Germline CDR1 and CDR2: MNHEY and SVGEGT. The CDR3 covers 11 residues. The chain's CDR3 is CASSGWGEQYF. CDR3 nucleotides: TGTGCCAGCAGTGGGTGGGGCGAGCAGTACTTC.

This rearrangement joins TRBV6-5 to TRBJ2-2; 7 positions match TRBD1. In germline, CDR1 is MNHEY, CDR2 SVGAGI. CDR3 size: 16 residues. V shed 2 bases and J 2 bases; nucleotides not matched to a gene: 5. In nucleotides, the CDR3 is TGTGCCAGCAGTTACCAGGGACAGTTAAACACCGGGGAGCTGTTTTTT. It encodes CASSYQGQLNTGELFF.

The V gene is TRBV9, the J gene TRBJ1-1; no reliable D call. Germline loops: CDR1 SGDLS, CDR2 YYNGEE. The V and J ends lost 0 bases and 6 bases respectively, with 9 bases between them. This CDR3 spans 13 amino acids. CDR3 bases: TGTGCCAGCAGCGTAGATGGCGAAGCTGAAGCTTTCTTT. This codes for CASSVDGEAEAFF.

The CDR3 spells CASRQQGSNTEAFF. In DNA form, the CDR3 reads TGTGCCAGTAGACAACAGGGATCGAACACTGAAGCTTTCTTT. The rearrangement links TRBV19 to TRBJ1-1, with a possible D match to TRBD1 (6 bases). The CDR3 totals 14 residues. Deletions cut 6 bases from V and 1 base from J, with 12 bases between. Germline-derived CDR1 and CDR2 are LNHDA and SQIVND (reference sequence).

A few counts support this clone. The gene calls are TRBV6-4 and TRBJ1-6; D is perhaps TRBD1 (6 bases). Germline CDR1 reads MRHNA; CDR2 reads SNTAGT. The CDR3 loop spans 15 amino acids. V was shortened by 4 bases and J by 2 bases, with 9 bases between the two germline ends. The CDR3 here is CASSVQGTYNSPLHF. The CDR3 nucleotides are TGTGCCAGCAGTGTTCAGGGGACCTATAATTCACCCCTCCACTTT.

DNA for the CDR3: TGTGCCAGTAGGAGGACAGGGGGGCGATACAATGAGCAGTTCTTC. The encoded protein is CASRRTGGRYNEQFF. This chain connects TRBV19 to TRBJ2-1; 10 bases line up with TRBD1. CDR3 length equals 15 residues. J gave up 4 bases and V 6 bases, and 6 bases lay outside the gene matches. Germline V gene data show CDR1 as LNHDA and CDR2 as SQIVND (reference sequence).

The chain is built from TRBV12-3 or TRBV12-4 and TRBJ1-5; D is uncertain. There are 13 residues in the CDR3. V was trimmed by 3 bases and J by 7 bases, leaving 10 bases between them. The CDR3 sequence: CASSFWVGQPQHF. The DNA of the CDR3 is TGTGCCAGCAGTTTTTGGGTCGGCCAGCCCCAGCATTTT.

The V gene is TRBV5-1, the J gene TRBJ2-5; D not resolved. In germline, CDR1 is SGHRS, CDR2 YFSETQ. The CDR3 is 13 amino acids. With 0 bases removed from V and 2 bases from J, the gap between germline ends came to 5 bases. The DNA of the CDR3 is TGCGCCAGCAGCTTGGGATCTCAAGAGACCCAGTACTTC. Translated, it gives CASSLGSQETQYF.

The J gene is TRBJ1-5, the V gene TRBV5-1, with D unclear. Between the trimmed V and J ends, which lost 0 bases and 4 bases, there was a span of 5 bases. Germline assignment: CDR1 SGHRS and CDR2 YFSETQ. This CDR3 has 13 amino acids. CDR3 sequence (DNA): TGCGCCAGCAGCTTGGGGGTGAATCAGCCCCAGCATTTT. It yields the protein CASSLGVNQPQHF.

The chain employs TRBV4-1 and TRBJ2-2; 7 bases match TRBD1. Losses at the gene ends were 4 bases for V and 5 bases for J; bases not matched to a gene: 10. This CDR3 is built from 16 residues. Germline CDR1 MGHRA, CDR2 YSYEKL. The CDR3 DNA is TGCGCCAGCAGCCTCGGGGCAGGGGGTTGGACCGGGGAGCTGTTTTTT. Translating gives CASSLGAGGWTGELFF.

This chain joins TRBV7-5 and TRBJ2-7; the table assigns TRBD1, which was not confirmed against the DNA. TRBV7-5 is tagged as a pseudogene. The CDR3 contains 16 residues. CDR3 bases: TGTGTCAGAAGCTGCCCCGGGACAGGGTCCTTCCTCGAGCAGTACTTC. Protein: CVRSCPGTGSFLEQYF.

DNA for the CDR3: TGTGCCAGCAGCTTAGATAGGGCATCGACCGGGGAGCTGTTTTTT. Amino acids: CASSLDRASTGELFF. V and J are TRBV7-8 and TRBJ2-2; D not resolved. The CDR3 consists of 15 residues. Germline CDR1 and CDR2: SGHVS and FQNEAQ. V was shortened by 1 base and J by 5 bases, with 11 bases between the two germline ends.

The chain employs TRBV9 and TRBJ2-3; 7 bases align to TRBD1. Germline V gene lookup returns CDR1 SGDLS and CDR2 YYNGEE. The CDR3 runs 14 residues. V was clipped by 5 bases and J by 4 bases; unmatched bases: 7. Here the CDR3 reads CASSAVGTADTQYF. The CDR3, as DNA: TGTGCCAGCAGTGCCGTCGGGACAGCAGATACGCAGTATTTT.

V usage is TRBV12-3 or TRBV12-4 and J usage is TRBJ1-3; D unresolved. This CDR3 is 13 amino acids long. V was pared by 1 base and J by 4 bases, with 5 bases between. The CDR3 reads CASSLDWGNTIYF. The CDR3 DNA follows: TGTGCCAGCAGTTTAGATTGGGGAAACACCATATATTTT.